The sequence of this TCR beta chain was determined in a study of cytomegalovirus exposure and HLA in healthy donors. The PCR contained 60 Vbeta and 13 Jbeta primers. Per the study methods: Later analysis identified around 85 million unique TCR beta chains, approximately 11 million shared. Using immunoSEQ multiplex PCR, the repertoire was profiled, and TCRdb retains in-frame clones only, with some absent. V and J calls and clone size follow that table, whereas D and trimming were derived from the DNA. The data contain roughly 150,000 clones, about 82% of them singletons. Trimming left V 5 bases short and J 5 bases short, with 15 bases between. CDR3 size: 14 residues. Germline V gene lookup returns CDR1 GTSNPN and CDR2 SVGIG (reference sequence). To note about this clone: Its antigen remains unidentified.

Findings and caveats of the study: In a later analysis, V- and J-gene trimming of beta chains associated with a DCLRE1C missense variant, replicated independently. Presence/absence analyses supposed approximately even sequencing depth among donors.

Donors had nominal health at sampling but likely had unrecorded immune exposures. Sequenced material: PBMCs. The chain couples TRBV30 to TRBJ1-4, with a tentative D call TRBD1 (5 bases). This sequence originates from a male donor in good health and CMV-seronegative. The CDR3 nucleotides are TGTGCCTGGGGGGACTACAGCTTAAATGAAAAACTGTTTTTT. This translates into CAWGDYSLNEKLFF.